The T cell receptor beta chain described here comes from a study of human T cells and chemical hapten exposure. This clonotype has at least ten counts. Unique molecular identifiers were attached to individual cDNA molecules within the library. Original processing notes: With a range of roughly 23,224 to 690,600, the median per sample was roughly 91,000 TCRs. TCRdb ran MiXCR on the RACE reads and lists one entry per CDR3 protein. TCRdb's processing, not the study's, gives the V and J calls here. Of 150,000 to 200,000 distinct CDR3 sequences in the sample, more than 20% were seen once. Time point reported: patch test 3, about 24 weeks after DPC sensitization. Stated treatment: therapeutic diphenylcyclopropenone sensitization with weekly scalp DPC. CDR3 length: 16 amino acids. V lost 6 bases, J lost 2 bases, and 20 bases lay in between. The V gene's germline CDR1 is ENHRY and CDR2 SYGVKD.

V usage is TRBV10-3 and J usage is TRBJ2-7, with D perhaps assigned TRBD1 or TRBD2 (6 bases each). The receptor was derived from a woman between 40 and 55 years old with alopecia areata. Some clones in this sample may be carry-over from other donors' samples. Sequenced material: whole blood, taken in connection with sensitization to the hapten diphenylcyclopropenone (DPC). The CDR3, as DNA: TGTGCCATCAGCGATTACGGAGGGGGTGCTACCTACGAGCAGTACTTC. This translates into CAISDYGGGATYEQYF.